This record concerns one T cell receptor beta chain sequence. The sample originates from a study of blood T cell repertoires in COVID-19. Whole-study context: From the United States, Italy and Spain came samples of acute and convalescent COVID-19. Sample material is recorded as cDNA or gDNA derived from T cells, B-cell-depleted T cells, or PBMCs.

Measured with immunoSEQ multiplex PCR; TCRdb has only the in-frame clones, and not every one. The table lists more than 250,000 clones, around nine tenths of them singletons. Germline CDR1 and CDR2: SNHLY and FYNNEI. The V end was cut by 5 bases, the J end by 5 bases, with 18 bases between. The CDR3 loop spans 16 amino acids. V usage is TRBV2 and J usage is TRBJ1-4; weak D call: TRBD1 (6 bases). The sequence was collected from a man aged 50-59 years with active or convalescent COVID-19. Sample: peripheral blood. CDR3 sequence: CASSPHRGAENEKLFF. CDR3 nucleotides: TGTGCCAGCAGTCCCCACCGGGGGGCCGAAAATGAAAAACTGTTTTTT.